The clone carrying this TCR beta chain was found once. CDR3 size: 17 residues. Germline assignment: CDR1 SGHRS and CDR2 YFSETQ. The V gene end was trimmed by 4 bases and the J gene end by 2 bases; junction bases not matched to a gene: 8. These data come from a study of blood T cell repertoires in COVID-19. As for the study in general: PBMCs, B-cell-depleted T cells, or T cells provided the cDNA or gDNA that made up the material.

Here immunoSEQ multiplex PCR was the method, and the copy in TCRdb shows in-frame clones only, minus some. The sample records over 400,000 clones, about 88% being singletons. During active infection, Seattle patients enrolled and were then monitored through disease. The sequenced sample consisted of peripheral blood. The source of this sequence is a woman aged 50 to 65 with COVID-19, enrolled during active disease. This chain connects TRBV5-1 to TRBJ2-3, with 12 bases identical to TRBD2. As DNA, the CDR3 is TGCGCCAGCAGCATCGGACTAGCGGGGATATACACAGATACGCAGTATTTT. Translated, it gives CASSIGLAGIYTDTQYF.